This is a list of T cell receptor beta chains from one sample in a study of cytomegalovirus exposure and HLA in healthy donors. Generated by immunoSEQ multiplex PCR, the TCRdb table keeps only in-frame clones and is missing some. Among about 170,000 clones listed, about three quarters were seen once. Source material: PBMCs. These receptors were taken from a woman aged 45 to 65 in good health and CMV-seropositive. Each CDR3 is given with its conserved first and last residue. D genes are given only for firm matches. Clone size is stated in some rows and not others, as once, few, many or a class when expanded.

CDR3 DNA: TGTGCCAGTAGTATGGGGGTCGGGACAGGAAATTCACCCCTCCACTTT; CDR3 protein: CASSMGVGTGNSPLHF; D gene: TRBD1; J gene: TRBJ1-6; V gene: TRBV19; clone size: -
CDR3 DNA: TGTGCCAGCAGCTTCCAGGGGTACGAGCAGTACTTC; CDR3 protein: CASSFQGYEQYF; D gene: -; J gene: TRBJ2-7; V gene: TRBV11-2; clone size: few
CDR3 DNA: TGCGCCAGCAGCCAAGATCGGACAGGTTGGGAGACCCAGTACTTC; CDR3 protein: CASSQDRTGWETQYF; D gene: TRBD1; J gene: TRBJ2-5; V gene: TRBV4-3; clone size: once
CDR3 DNA: TGTGCCAGCAGCGAGACAGGTGTCTCTGGAAACACCATATATTTT; CDR3 protein: CASSETGVSGNTIYF; D gene: -; J gene: TRBJ1-3; V gene: TRBV9; clone size: -
CDR3 DNA: TGTGCCAGCAGTCGGACTAGCGCCAAGGCAGAGACCCAGTACTTC; CDR3 protein: CASSRTSAKAETQYF; D gene: TRBD2; J gene: TRBJ2-5; V gene: TRBV7-3; clone size: -
CDR3 DNA: TGTGCCAGTCACTCAATCAATGGTGAAGCTTTCTTT; CDR3 protein: CASHSINGEAFF; D gene: -; J gene: TRBJ1-1; V gene: TRBV19; clone size: -
CDR3 DNA: TGTGCCAGCAGCGGAGCAACTAATGAAAAACTGTTTTTT; CDR3 protein: CASSGATNEKLFF; D gene: -; J gene: TRBJ1-4; V gene: TRBV25-1; clone size: -
CDR3 DNA: TGCGCCAGCAGCCCCATAGGGACAGGGGCTGGAAACACCATATATTTT; CDR3 protein: CASSPIGTGAGNTIYF; D gene: TRBD1; J gene: TRBJ1-3; V gene: TRBV5-1; clone size: -
CDR3 DNA: TGTGCCAGCAGCCGTGGACTAGCGGGGGGGGGCGGCAATGAGCAGTTCTTC; CDR3 protein: CASSRGLAGGGGNEQFF; D gene: TRBD2; J gene: TRBJ2-1; V gene: TRBV5-4; clone size: -
CDR3 DNA: TGTGCCAGCAGTTTCGGGGGAGGGAATTCACCCCTCCACTTT; CDR3 protein: CASSFGGGNSPLHF; D gene: -; J gene: TRBJ1-6; V gene: TRBV27; clone size: -
CDR3 DNA: TGTGCCAGCAGTGAGGGACAGGGGGTATCCTATAATTCACCCCTCCACTTT; CDR3 protein: CASSEGQGVSYNSPLHF; D gene: TRBD1; J gene: TRBJ1-6; V gene: TRBV6-1; clone size: -
CDR3 DNA: TGTGCCAGCAGCCCTACCCCCCCTACCGGGGAGCTGTTTTTT; CDR3 protein: CASSPTPPTGELFF; D gene: -; J gene: TRBJ2-2; V gene: TRBV7-2; clone size: -
CDR3 DNA: TGTGCCAGCAGTGAAGTTTTAGGGGGCTCGAGCAATCAGCCCCAGCATTTT; CDR3 protein: CASSEVLGGSSNQPQHF; D gene: TRBD1; J gene: TRBJ1-5; V gene: TRBV6-1; clone size: -
CDR3 DNA: TGTGCCAGCAGTTACTCGAAGGCGGGCGAGCAGTACTTC; CDR3 protein: CASSYSKAGEQYF; D gene: -; J gene: TRBJ2-7; V gene: TRBV6-5; clone size: -
CDR3 DNA: TGTGCCAGCACTTCCGAGACGGGGGGCGAGCAGTACTTC; CDR3 protein: CASTSETGGEQYF; D gene: TRBD2; J gene: TRBJ2-7; V gene: TRBV2; clone size: -
CDR3 DNA: TGTGCCAGTAGTATGGGGGGGCTGGGAACTGAAGCTTTCTTT; CDR3 protein: CASSMGGLGTEAFF; D gene: -; J gene: TRBJ1-1; V gene: TRBV19; clone size: -
CDR3 DNA: TGTGCCAGCAGCGTAGATGAGGGGACAGGACACATCCTAGAGGGCGATGAGCAGTTCTTC; CDR3 protein: CASSVDEGTGHILEGDEQFF; D gene: TRBD1; J gene: TRBJ2-1; V gene: TRBV9; clone size: -
CDR3 DNA: TGTGCCAGCTTCAGGAGGTCTGAAGCTTTCTTT; CDR3 protein: CASFRRSEAFF; D gene: -; J gene: TRBJ1-1; V gene: TRBV28; clone size: -
CDR3 DNA: TGTGCCAGCAGCTTAGCGACATCCCCTTACTATGGCTACACCTTC; CDR3 protein: CASSLATSPYYGYTF; D gene: -; J gene: TRBJ1-2; V gene: TRBV11-2; clone size: -
CDR3 DNA: TGTGCCAGCAGCTCGGGACAGGGAGGCTGGGGGGAGCTGTTTTTT; CDR3 protein: CASSSGQGGWGELFF; D gene: TRBD1; J gene: TRBJ2-2; V gene: TRBV7-3; clone size: -
CDR3 DNA: TGCGCCAGCAGCTTGGCCGCTAGCGGGAGTAATCACGAGCAGTACTTC; CDR3 protein: CASSLAASGSNHEQYF; D gene: TRBD2; J gene: TRBJ2-7; V gene: TRBV5-1; clone size: -
CDR3 DNA: TGTGCCAGCAGCTTTGATAGACAGGGTATTACAGGGGCCAACGTCCTGACTTTC; CDR3 protein: CASSFDRQGITGANVLTF; D gene: TRBD1; J gene: TRBJ2-6; V gene: TRBV7-3; clone size: -
CDR3 DNA: TGTGCCTGGAGGGTTGGAGGGGCTAGCAATCAGCCCCAGCATTTT; CDR3 protein: CAWRVGGASNQPQHF; D gene: -; J gene: TRBJ1-5; V gene: TRBV30; clone size: few
CDR3 DNA: TGTGCCAGCAGCTTCGGGGACAGGGGAAACACCGGGGAGCTGTTTTTT; CDR3 protein: CASSFGDRGNTGELFF; D gene: TRBD1; J gene: TRBJ2-2; V gene: TRBV5-6; clone size: -
CDR3 DNA: TGTGCCAGCCGATCTAGACAGGCGATGAACACTGAAGCTTTCTTT; CDR3 protein: CASRSRQAMNTEAFF; D gene: -; J gene: TRBJ1-1; V gene: TRBV5-4; clone size: -
CDR3 DNA: TGTGCCAGCAGCTTGGAAGGGGGACAGCTTTCCCGGGCTTTCTTT; CDR3 protein: CASSLEGGQLSRAFF; D gene: TRBD1; J gene: TRBJ1-1; V gene: TRBV5-8; clone size: -
CDR3 DNA: TGTGCCAGCAGCCAGGACAGAAACACCATATATTTT; CDR3 protein: CASSQDRNTIYF; D gene: -; J gene: TRBJ1-3; V gene: TRBV11-3; clone size: -
CDR3 DNA: TGCGCCAGCAGCCCCGATTTAGACAGATTGAACACTGAAGCTTTCTTT; CDR3 protein: CASSPDLDRLNTEAFF; D gene: -; J gene: TRBJ1-1; V gene: TRBV5-1; clone size: -
CDR3 DNA: TGTGCCAGCAGCGACTCGGGACTAGCGGGATCCGGGGAGCTGTTTTTT; CDR3 protein: CASSDSGLAGSGELFF; D gene: TRBD2; J gene: TRBJ2-2; V gene: TRBV28; clone size: -
CDR3 DNA: TGTGCCAGCAGTAAACCGGGAATCTTTAACTATGGCTACACCTTC; CDR3 protein: CASSKPGIFNYGYTF; D gene: -; J gene: TRBJ1-2; V gene: TRBV6-1; clone size: -
CDR3 DNA: TGTGCCAGCAGCTTGGCGGCCCGGCGGGACGGCTACGAGCAGTACTTC; CDR3 protein: CASSLAARRDGYEQYF; D gene: -; J gene: TRBJ2-7; V gene: TRBV5-6; clone size: -
CDR3 DNA: TGTGCCAGCAGCGTAGCCGCTTCCGGGGGGGAGCTGTTTTTT; CDR3 protein: CASSVAASGGELFF; D gene: -; J gene: TRBJ2-2; V gene: TRBV9; clone size: few
CDR3 DNA: TGTGCCAGCAGCTACAGGGGTAACGAGCAGTACTTC; CDR3 protein: CASSYRGNEQYF; D gene: TRBD1; J gene: TRBJ2-7; V gene: TRBV7-2; clone size: -
CDR3 DNA: TGTGCCAGCAGCGCCTACTCAGGGCTGGGTACGCAGTATTTT; CDR3 protein: CASSAYSGLGTQYF; D gene: -; J gene: TRBJ2-3; V gene: TRBV9; clone size: few
CDR3 DNA: TGTGCCAGCAGCTACACGGACAGTTCTGAGCAGTTCTTC; CDR3 protein: CASSYTDSSEQFF; D gene: -; J gene: TRBJ2-1; V gene: TRBV2; clone size: -
CDR3 DNA: TGTGCCAGCAGCTTCAGAGGTGCCACTGAAGCTTTCTTT; CDR3 protein: CASSFRGATEAFF; D gene: -; J gene: TRBJ1-1; V gene: TRBV7-2; clone size: -
CDR3 DNA: TGTGCCAGCAGCCGGACAGGGGGCTGGTATAATTCACCCCTCCACTTT; CDR3 protein: CASSRTGGWYNSPLHF; D gene: TRBD1; J gene: TRBJ1-6; V gene: TRBV7-8; clone size: -
CDR3 DNA: TGTGCCAGCAGCTTCCGGGACGAGCAGTACTTC; CDR3 protein: CASSFRDEQYF; D gene: -; J gene: TRBJ2-7; V gene: TRBV7-9; clone size: -
CDR3 DNA: TGTGCCACCAGCAGAGATTCCGCGGGGGGCGGAGATACGCAGTATTTT; CDR3 protein: CATSRDSAGGGDTQYF; D gene: TRBD2; J gene: TRBJ2-3; V gene: TRBV15; clone size: -
CDR3 DNA: TGTGCCACCAGCAGAGATCGTCGGGGTAATGAGCAGTTCTTC; CDR3 protein: CATSRDRRGNEQFF; D gene: -; J gene: TRBJ2-1; V gene: TRBV15; clone size: -
CDR3 DNA: TGTGCCAGCAGCTTTCAGGGGACCGGGGATGAGCAGTTCTTC; CDR3 protein: CASSFQGTGDEQFF; D gene: -; J gene: TRBJ2-1; V gene: TRBV7-3; clone size: -
CDR3 DNA: TGTGCCAGCAGCTCACGAGGGGTCGGGGGGTACAATGAGCAGTTCTTC; CDR3 protein: CASSSRGVGGYNEQFF; D gene: TRBD2; J gene: TRBJ2-1; V gene: TRBV11-3; clone size: -
CDR3 DNA: TGTGCCAGCAGCCGACCGGGACAGGGATTCCACGAGCAGTACTTC; CDR3 protein: CASSRPGQGFHEQYF; D gene: TRBD1; J gene: TRBJ2-7; V gene: TRBV11-3; clone size: -
CDR3 DNA: TGTGCCATCAGTGAGACTGCCTCCTACAATGAGCAGTTCTTC; CDR3 protein: CAISETASYNEQFF; D gene: -; J gene: TRBJ2-1; V gene: TRBV10-3; clone size: -
CDR3 DNA: TGTGCCTGGAAAAAGGGGCGGAACACTGAAGCTTTCTTT; CDR3 protein: CAWKKGRNTEAFF; D gene: -; J gene: TRBJ1-1; V gene: TRBV30; clone size: once
CDR3 DNA: TGTGCCAGTAGTATAAATAGCGGGAGGCATAATGAGCAGTTCTTC; CDR3 protein: CASSINSGRHNEQFF; D gene: TRBD2; J gene: TRBJ2-1; V gene: TRBV19; clone size: -
CDR3 DNA: TGCGCCAGCAGCCTAGCGGTCGCGAACACCGGGGAGCTGTTTTTT; CDR3 protein: CASSLAVANTGELFF; D gene: TRBD2; J gene: TRBJ2-2; V gene: TRBV5-1; clone size: -
CDR3 DNA: TGTGCTAGCAGCTTAGGGGGAGAGCCTCGGGAGACCCAGTACTTC; CDR3 protein: CASSLGGEPRETQYF; D gene: -; J gene: TRBJ2-5; V gene: TRBV7-7; clone size: -
CDR3 DNA: TGTGCCAGCAGTCTTCTTAGCGCCGGGCAAGAGGCCCAGTACTTC; CDR3 protein: CASSLLSAGQEAQYF; D gene: -; J gene: TRBJ2-5; V gene: TRBV6-1; clone size: -
CDR3 DNA: TGTGCTAGCAGCTTAGCTCAGGGGGCTTCCTACGAGCAGTACTTC; CDR3 protein: CASSLAQGASYEQYF; D gene: TRBD1; J gene: TRBJ2-7; V gene: TRBV7-7; clone size: -
CDR3 DNA: TGTGCCAGCTCACCACAAGACAGTTCCTCTGGAAACACCATATATTTT; CDR3 protein: CASSPQDSSSGNTIYF; D gene: -; J gene: TRBJ1-3; V gene: TRBV18; clone size: -
CDR3 DNA: TGTGCCAGCAGCCTGGCGGCAGCGGTGAACACCGGGGAGCTGTTTTTT; CDR3 protein: CASSLAAAVNTGELFF; D gene: -; J gene: TRBJ2-2; V gene: TRBV7-2; clone size: once
CDR3 DNA: TGTGCCTGGTCCGGGGAAAATGAGCAGTTCTTC; CDR3 protein: CAWSGENEQFF; D gene: -; J gene: TRBJ2-1; V gene: TRBV30; clone size: -
CDR3 DNA: TGTGCCAGCAGCTTAGTGGCAGGTAGCAATCAGCCCCAGCATTTT; CDR3 protein: CASSLVAGSNQPQHF; D gene: -; J gene: TRBJ1-5; V gene: TRBV7-2; clone size: -
CDR3 DNA: TGTGCCAGCAGTGCGTACACTGAAGCTTTCTTT; CDR3 protein: CASSAYTEAFF; D gene: -; J gene: TRBJ1-1; V gene: TRBV2; clone size: few
CDR3 DNA: TGTGCCACCGAGGGAGGTCGGGGGGTCGATGAAAAACTGTTTTTT; CDR3 protein: CATEGGRGVDEKLFF; D gene: -; J gene: TRBJ1-4; V gene: TRBV28; clone size: -